This T cell receptor (beta chain) is drawn from a study of blood T cell repertoires in COVID-19 (dated by TCRdb to 2020 to 2021). General notes on the study: Samples from collaborators originated in the United States, Italy and Spain and spanned both the acute and convalescent phases of COVID-19. The prospective study material was composed of cDNA or gDNA derived from T cells, B-cell-depleted T cells, or PBMCs. The dataset comprised deeply sampled blood TCRbeta repertoires from subjects exposed to, actively infected with, or recovered from COVID-19. The repertoires were made available in a free public database intended to serve as a resource for research on the immune response to SARS-CoV-2. Samples came from the ongoing ImmuneRACE study (first 160 participants) plus 1,254 subjects from 6 global collaborators. A de-identified subject ID, COVID-19 status, age in years and sex were almost always included in the sample metadata. Where available, HLA class I and class II types were taken from metadata supplied by the sample provider and were not determined by assay-based typing.

According to the germline V gene, CDR1 reads SGDLS and CDR2 reads YYNGEE. The CDR3 measures 15 amino acids from cysteine to phenylalanine. Only the CDR3 region is kept as DNA, spanning 45 bases read in frame from base 1. The junction shows trimming of 0 bases on V and 9 bases on J, plus 13 bases between the germline ends. Details on this clone: Its antigen has not been determined. It has no much larger one-base neighbor in the sample; base qualities were not kept.

Whole blood was collected in K2EDTA tubes by collaborating institutions according to the institutions' own protocols. For TCRbeta analysis, collaborators shipped samples as frozen whole blood, isolated PBMCs, or DNA extracted from either of those sample types. The immunoSEQ Assay, a bias-controlled multiplex PCR, was used to amplify TCRbeta CDR3 regions from genomic DNA. The authors' pipeline ran thus. The number of nucleated cells in each sample was estimated from the amplification of reference gene primers within the assay. To quantify the absolute abundance of each unique TCRbeta CDR3 rearrangement, sequence reads were collapsed and filtered. For each sample, productive Simpson clonality was calculated as the square root of Simpson's diversity index over productive rearrangements. Held by TCRdb, this immuneACCESS table contains in-frame sequences only and omits some clones. Under half of the omission traces to an unresolved V gene where checked; the cause of the rest is unknown. For V, J and clone size, that table is used; D and trimming come from the DNA. This sample holds roughly 140,000 clones; roughly 79% were observed only once. The ten top clones hold more than 8% of the sample.

Overall study results and their limits: The quantity of clinical and demographic metadata differed by source and by participant and was supplied without curation.

The source is a human donor in a cohort sampled during active COVID-19. Input material: peripheral blood. Rearrangement joined TRBV9 to TRBJ1-6, with the D gene uncertain. The nucleotide sequence is TGTGCCAGCAGCGTAGGACAATCAGGATTTTCACCCCTCCACTTT. Its protein is CASSVGQSGFSPLHF. Where the CDR3 stops, the reference TRBV9 and TRBJ1-6 genes take over; the full variable domain is DSGVTQTPKHLITATGQRVTLRCSPRSGDLSVYWYQQSLDQGLQFLIQYYNGEERAKGNILERFSAQQFPDLHSELNLSSLELGDSALYFCASSVGQSGFSPLHFGNGTRLTVT.